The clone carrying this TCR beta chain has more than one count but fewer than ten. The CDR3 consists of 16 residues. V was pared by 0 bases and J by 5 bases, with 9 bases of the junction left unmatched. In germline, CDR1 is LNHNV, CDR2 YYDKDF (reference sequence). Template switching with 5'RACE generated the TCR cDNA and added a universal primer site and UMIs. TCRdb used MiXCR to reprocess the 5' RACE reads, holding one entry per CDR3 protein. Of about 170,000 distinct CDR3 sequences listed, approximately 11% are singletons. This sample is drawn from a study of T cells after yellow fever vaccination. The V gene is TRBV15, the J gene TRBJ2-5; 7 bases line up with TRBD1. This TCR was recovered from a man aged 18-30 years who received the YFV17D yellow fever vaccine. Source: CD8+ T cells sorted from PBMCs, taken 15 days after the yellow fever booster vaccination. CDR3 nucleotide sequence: TGTGCCACCAGCAGAGAGAGGACAGGAGGAAGGGAGACCCAGTACTTC. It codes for CATSRERTGGRETQYF.